This TCR beta chain was found in a study of radiotherapy plus CTLA-4 blockade in lung cancer. At the level of the study: Objective responses arose in approximately 19% of patients, and 25% to 35% experienced disease control. Study-level results: Researchers report tumor-derived TCR clones expanding in blood after radiotherapy plus ipilimumab.

The length of the CDR3 is 14 residues. The V gene lost 4 bases and the J gene lost 8 bases, with 15 bases spanning the gap. Germline V gene sequence: CDR1 LNHDA, CDR2 SQIVND (reference sequence). Focal radiation plus CTLA-4 blockade with ipilimumab was given to patients with chemo-refractory metastatic non-small-cell lung cancer. The table lists this clone with a few counts. Its antigen is not known. Repertoires were generated with immunoSEQ multiplex PCR, while TCRdb's copy carries only in-frame clones and drops some. The repertoire holds more than 30,000 clones, with around four fifths as singletons.

This receptor was obtained from a human donor with non-small cell lung cancer that progressed on radiotherapy plus ipilimumab. The chain has TRBV19 and TRBJ1-5, with D possibly being TRBD1 (6 bases). The sample in question was peripheral blood, obtained from a patient treated with radiotherapy plus ipilimumab. The CDR3 coding sequence is TGTGCCAGTAGTAGCGGACAGCCCTCGAAGCCCCAGCATTTT. It specifies CASSSGQPSKPQHF.